This T cell receptor beta chain was captured by sequencing in a study of cytomegalovirus exposure and HLA in healthy donors. Turning to this clone: The antigen is undetermined.

PCR involved 60 Vbeta and 13 Jbeta primers. The table came from immunoSEQ multiplex PCR; TCRdb's copy has only in-frame clones and leaves some out. The repertoire holds about 190,000 clones, about 80% seen once, with 2% to 2.5% in the top ten. General study findings and limits: With further analysis later on, most CMV-associated TCR beta chains appeared HLA-restricted.

V trimming: 6 bases; J trimming: 5 bases; junction bases outside the gene matches: 8. This CDR3 contains 14 residues. Germline CDR1 is KGHSH and CDR2 is LQKENI. The sample was PBMCs. The V gene is TRBV18, the J gene TRBJ2-5, with TRBD2 matching over 8 bases. The TCR comes from a woman aged 25 to 39 in good health and CMV-seronegative. This CDR3 reads CASSPGLGRETQYF. CDR3 sequence (DNA): TGTGCCAGCTCGCCGGGACTAGGAAGGGAGACCCAGTACTTC.